The 25 T cell receptor beta chains below all came from one sample that was sequenced in a study of identical twins. One entry per CDR3 protein, called by TCRdb with MiXCR from the 5' RACE reads. The sample holds around 250,000 distinct CDR3 sequences, over 5.5% seen once. The sample was also reused in another study, on T cells expressing NK-cell markers.

The sample consisted of CD8+ T cells sorted from blood. All receptors come from a woman between 18 and 29 years old in good health.

This sequence joins TRBV7-9 and TRBJ2-5; maybe TRBD1 (6 bases). Germline V gene lookup returns CDR1 SEHNR and CDR2 FQNEAQ (reference sequence). Trimming stripped 7 bases from V and 3 bases from J, with 21 bases between. This CDR3 is built from 16 residues. This CDR3 is CASTFYDTGIEETQYF. The CDR3 nucleotides read TGTGCCAGCACCTTTTACGACACAGGGATCGAAGAGACCCAGTACTTC. The variable domain in full, with the rest retrieved from reference TRBV7-9 and TRBJ2-5, is DTGVSQNPRHKITKRGQNVTFRCDPISEHNRLYWYRQTLGQGPEFLTYFQNEAQLEKSRLLSDRFSAERPKGSFSTLEIQRTEQGDSAMYLCASTFYDTGIEETQYFGPGTRLLVL.

J is TRBJ2-7 and V is TRBV4-1, with D perhaps matching TRBD1 (5 bases). Trimming cost V 4 bases and J 3 bases, with 13 bases left between them. This CDR3 contains 14 residues. Looked up from germline, CDR1 is MGHRA and CDR2 is YSYEKL. In DNA form, the CDR3 reads TGCGCCAGCAGCCCCGAATCAGGGCTCTACGAGCAGTACTTC. This codes for CASSPESGLYEQYF.

This clonotype was recorded a few times. The rearrangement joins TRBV20-1 to TRBJ2-7; 9 nucleotides align to TRBD1. Trimming cost V 3 bases and J 6 bases; bases outside gene matches: 3. The CDR3 has 12 residues. Germline V gives CDR1 DFQATT, CDR2 SNEGSKA (reference sequence). The CDR3 is CSASGQGFEQYF. The CDR3 nucleotides read TGCAGTGCTAGTGGACAGGGGTTCGAGCAGTACTTC.

This clonotype was seen a few times. J is TRBJ2-1 and V is TRBV4-1; tentatively, D is TRBD2 (5 bases). Per germline, CDR1 MGHRA and CDR2 YSYEKL. The ends were cut back, 2 bases at V and 10 bases at J, with 12 bases in the middle. The CDR3 extends over 13 amino acids. This chain's CDR3 is CASSQLGGLEQFF. CDR3 coding DNA: TGCGCCAGCAGCCAACTCGGAGGATTAGAGCAGTTCTTC.

The sample holds a few counts of this clonotype. V and J are TRBV7-9 and TRBJ2-1; D possibly corresponds to TRBD2 (5 bases). The germline V and J ends were trimmed by 8 bases and 3 bases, with 8 bases remaining between them. CDR3 size: 12 residues. The germline V gene has CDR1 SEHNR and CDR2 FQNEAQ (reference sequence). In nucleotides, the CDR3 is TGTGCCAGCCACGGACTCTACAATGAGCAGTTCTTC. As protein: CASHGLYNEQFF.

This clonotype was recorded many times. The CDR3 loop reads CASSVGGGNQPQHF. For the CDR3, the DNA is TGTGCCAGCAGCGTAGGGGGAGGCAATCAGCCCCAGCATTTT. The chain combines TRBV9 with TRBJ1-5; no definite D call. V lost 0 bases and J lost 2, with 6 bases in between. Germline V gene data show CDR1 as SGDLS and CDR2 as YYNGEE. The CDR3 extends over 14 amino acids.

This sequence joins TRBV20-1 and TRBJ2-7; 7 bases map to TRBD2. Germline CDR1 reads DFQATT; CDR2 reads SNEGSKA (reference sequence). CDR3 length: 14 amino acids. Germline trimming cut 3 bases from V and 2 bases from J; bases unmatched to any gene: 7. The CDR3, as DNA: TGCAGTGCTAGGTTTGGGGACTACACCTACGAGCAGTACTTC. The encoded protein is CSARFGDYTYEQYF.

This clonotype was detected ten times or more. The CDR3 DNA is TGTGCCAGCAGCGATGCGGGAGCGGCAGATACGCAGTATTTT. This translates into CASSDAGAADTQYF. The V and J genes are TRBV3-1 and TRBJ2-3; 7 bases align to TRBD2. This CDR3 has 14 amino acids. Germline-derived CDR1 and CDR2 are LGHDT and YNNKEL (reference sequence). Trimming removed 5 bases from V and 4 bases from J; junction bases left unmatched: 6.

The chain is built from TRBV19 and TRBJ2-5; weak D call: TRBD1 (6 bases). V dropped 3 bases and J dropped 0 bases, with 14 bases sitting between them. The CDR3 extends over 16 amino acids. Germline CDR1 LNHDA, CDR2 SQIVND (reference sequence). The CDR3 sequence: CASSMSRQANQETQYF. CDR3 sequence (DNA): TGTGCCAGTAGTATGTCTCGACAGGCTAACCAAGAGACCCAGTACTTC.

The CDR3, as DNA: TGTGCCAGCACCGACAGGGCCTCCTACGAGCAGTACTTC. As protein: CASTDRASYEQYF. V gene TRBV27 combines with J gene TRBJ2-7, with 7 bases identical to TRBD1. The CDR3 runs 13 residues. Germline V gives CDR1 MNHEY, CDR2 SMNVEV (reference sequence). The V and J ends lost 7 bases and 0 bases, in that order; junction bases with no gene match: 3.

This clonotype has more than one count but fewer than ten. The J gene is TRBJ1-2, the V gene TRBV4-2; D ambiguous. Trimming removed 0 bases at V and 3 bases at J, with 14 bases between. Germline CDR1 LGHNA, CDR2 YNFKEQ. The CDR3 length is 16 residues. The CDR3 bases are TGTGCCAGCAGCCAAGATCGGGGAACCCAACACTATGGCTACACCTTC. Translating it yields CASSQDRGTQHYGYTF.

The chain uses TRBV4-3 and TRBJ2-1, with 11 nucleotides matching TRBD2. Germline CDR1 LGHNA, CDR2 YSLEER. The length of the CDR3 is 16 residues. Germline trimming cut 4 bases from V and 5 bases from J; bases unmatched to any gene: 7. CDR3 in amino acids: CASSPTTLAGDNEQFF. DNA of the CDR3: TGCGCCAGCAGCCCTACCACACTAGCGGGAGACAATGAGCAGTTCTTC.

This rearrangement joins TRBV28 to TRBJ2-1, with 9 bases lining up with TRBD2. The CDR3 is 14 amino acids. In germline, CDR1 is MDHEN, CDR2 SYDVKM. The V segment lost 3 bases and the J segment 13 bases; nucleotides outside the gene matches: 10. The DNA for the CDR3 is TGTGCCAGCAGTTTCCTAGCGGGAAGGCCCGATCAGTTCTTC. This sequence encodes CASSFLAGRPDQFF.

In this sample, this clonotype turned up many times. CDR3 region: CAISGGTGSSYEQYF. CDR3 DNA: TGTGCCATCAGTGGGGGGACAGGGTCCTCCTACGAGCAGTACTTC. J is TRBJ2-7 and V is TRBV10-3; TRBD1 matches at 9 bases. Germline V gene data show CDR1 as ENHRY and CDR2 as SYGVKD. The CDR3 has 15 amino acids. The V segment lost 4 bases and the J segment 0 bases; nucleotides outside the gene matches: 4.

The CDR3 is CASSTPTGDEAFF. The CDR3 DNA reads TGTGCCAGCAGTACTCCGACAGGCGATGAAGCTTTCTTT. This sequence joins TRBV27 and TRBJ1-1; D is perhaps TRBD1 (6 bases). Trimming removed 5 bases from V and 7 bases from J, with 14 bases in between. Germline V CDR1 and CDR2: MNHEY, SMNVEV (reference sequence). CDR3 length: 13 residues.

This clonotype came up many times. The DNA of the CDR3 is TGTGCCTGGAGTGTATTGGGTCAGGGTGGGGATGGCTACACCTTC. This sequence encodes CAWSVLGQGGDGYTF. This chain uses TRBV30 with TRBJ1-2; weak D call: TRBD1 (5 bases). V lost 0 bases, J lost 6 bases, and 17 bases lay in between. Germline V CDR1 and CDR2: GTSNPN, SVGIG (reference sequence). The CDR3 loop spans 15 amino acids.

The table lists this clonotype with many counts. The CDR3: CASSTNREQFF. The CDR3 bases are TGTGCCAGCAGCACAAACAGGGAGCAGTTCTTC. The chain joins TRBV7-9 to TRBJ2-1; the D gene is possibly TRBD1 (5 bases). Trimming removed 5 bases from V and 10 bases from J, with 9 bases in between. The CDR3 spans 11 residues. CDR1 is SEHNR and CDR2 is FQNEAQ in the germline V gene (reference sequence).

This clonotype was detected many times. The rearrangement links TRBV7-8 to TRBJ1-6; D remains unclear. This CDR3 is 19 amino acids long. Germline CDR1 and CDR2: SGHVS and FQNEAQ. V lost 1 base and J lost 0, with 16 bases in between. In DNA form, the CDR3 reads TGTGCCAGCAGCTTAGTACCCAGCATGGGTAGCTCCTATAATTCACCCCTCCACTTT. Translating gives CASSLVPSMGSSYNSPLHF. Looking up the rest from reference TRBV7-8 and TRBJ1-6 gives the full variable domain: GAGVSQSPRYKVAKRGQDVALRCDPISGHVSLFWYQQALGQGPEFLTYFQNEAQLDKSGLPSDRFFAERPEGSVSTLKIQRTQQEDSAVYLCASSLVPSMGSSYNSPLHFGNGTRLTVT.

This clonotype came up many times. The rearrangement uses TRBV5-1 and TRBJ1-2; 10 nucleotides agree with TRBD1. V shed 8 bases, J shed 9 bases, and the junction held 7 bases outside the gene matches. The CDR3 has 12 residues. Germline V gene lookup returns CDR1 SGHRS and CDR2 YFSETQ. CDR3 DNA sequence: TGCGCCAGGGAACCGGGACAGGGGTGCTACACCTTC. As protein: CAREPGQGCYTF.

There are many counts of this clonotype. The V gene is TRBV4-2, the J gene TRBJ1-1, with D uncertain. The CDR3 loop spans 13 amino acids. Trimming left V 1 base short and J 4 bases short, with 7 bases between. Germline V lookup: CDR1 LGHNA, CDR2 YNFKEQ. CDR3: CASSQAMGTEAFF. The CDR3 DNA is TGTGCCAGCAGCCAAGCGATGGGCACTGAAGCTTTCTTT.

The chain uses TRBV15 and TRBJ2-3; TRBD2 agrees at 7 bases. Germline V CDR1 and CDR2: LNHNV, YYDKDF (reference sequence). The CDR3 covers 15 residues. V gave up 2 bases and J gave up 6 bases; unmatched junction bases: 8. CDR3 coding DNA: TGTGCCACCAGCAGACAAAAGCGGGATCAGGATACGCAGTATTTT. The encoded protein is CATSRQKRDQDTQYF.

This clonotype was observed a few times. In nucleotides, the CDR3 is TGTGCCTGGATGGTCGGGAGCACCGGGGAGCTGTTTTTT. Protein sequence: CAWMVGSTGELFF. V gene TRBV30 combines with J gene TRBJ2-2; possibly TRBD2 for D (6 bases). This CDR3 has 13 amino acids. Trimming stripped 4 bases from V and 4 bases from J, with 10 bases between. Germline V CDR1 and CDR2: GTSNPN, SVGIG (reference sequence).

This clonotype has more than one count but fewer than ten. This chain uses TRBV6-1 with TRBJ2-7, with D tentatively TRBD2 (6 bases). This CDR3 is built from 13 residues. V was trimmed by 8 bases and J by 4 bases, leaving 15 bases between them. Germline loops: CDR1 MNHNS, CDR2 SASEGT. The CDR3 nucleotides read TGTGCCAGCGATCCGGGGAGGAGTTACGAGCAGTACTTC. Translation: CASDPGRSYEQYF.

J is TRBJ2-1 and V is TRBV9; D uncertain. This CDR3 comprises 13 residues. Trimming pared 0 bases from V and 6 bases from J, leaving 7 bases between. In germline, CDR1 is SGDLS, CDR2 YYNGEE. The CDR3 reads CASSVAPGNEQFF. The CDR3 nucleotides are TGTGCCAGCAGCGTAGCTCCTGGCAATGAGCAGTTCTTC.

The V call is TRBV6-6, the J call TRBJ2-1; D ambiguous. In germline, CDR1 is MNHNY, CDR2 SVGAGI (reference sequence). The CDR3 has 13 amino acids. The V end was cut by 3 bases, the J end by 9 bases, with 12 bases between. In nucleotides, the CDR3 is TGTGCCAGCAGTTATTCTCCTGGACCTGAGCAGTTCTTC. It yields the protein CASSYSPGPEQFF.